This T cell receptor (beta chain) was identified in a study of T cells in Graves' hyperthyroidism and ophthalmopathy. Study summary: Peripheral blood sampling occurred at initial diagnosis, before any treatment. General observations from the study: Ophthalmopathy could be told apart from stable hyperthyroidism with a 13 V-J model.

In its sample, this clonotype was seen many times. Its antigen is as yet unknown. Hyperthyroidism, newly diagnosed and lasting under 2 months, affected patients aged 18 to 65. RNA transcripts gave rise to amplified TCR beta CDR3 regions. TCR CDR3 underwent first-round RT-PCR with the HTBI primer set. MiXCR was run by TCRdb on the multiplex PCR reads, yielding one entry per CDR3 protein. The sample lists under 450,000 distinct CDR3 sequences, roughly 13% occurring once. Source material: blood. This clonotype originated in a man aged 25 to 40 with Graves' hyperthyroidism that later progressed to Graves' ophthalmopathy.

CDR3 region: CASSLREQETQYF. CDR3 bases: TGTGCCAGCAGTTTACGGGAACAAGAGACCCAGTACTTC. The chain has TRBV12-3 or TRBV12-4 and TRBJ2-5; possibly TRBD2 for D (5 bases). The CDR3 has 13 amino acids. Trimming stripped 2 bases from V and 2 bases from J, with 6 bases between.